This is a list of T cell receptor beta chains from one sample in a study of CD8+ T cells in alopecia areata. Profiled with immunoSEQ multiplex PCR; TCRdb holds only in-frame clones, not every one. Of about 200,000 clones in the sample, 60% were seen once. This material consisted of CD4+ T cells sorted from blood, taken at week 24, from a patient treated with tofacitinib. All receptors come from a human donor with alopecia areata. Both conserved end residues are part of each CDR3. The D gene is left open where the match is weak. For some rows the clone size is stated as once, few or many, or as a class when expanded; others skip it.

j_gene,abundance,v_gene,d_gene,CDR3nt,CDR3aa
TRBJ1-4,NA,TRBV9,TRBD1,TGTGCCAGCAGCGTGACCGACCGGGGACAGGGAGGAAAACTGTTTTTT,CASSVTDRGQGGKLFF
TRBJ2-5,few,TRBV10-3,NA,TGTGCCATCAAACAGGGAGGGTCGGAGACCCAGTACTTC,CAIKQGGSETQYF
TRBJ1-1,NA,TRBV30,NA,TGTGCCTGGAGTTACGTACAGGGAGAAGCTTTCTTT,CAWSYVQGEAFF
TRBJ2-3,NA,TRBV29-1,NA,TGCAGCGTTGGGCAAACTAGCACTAGCACAGATACGCAGTATTTT,CSVGQTSTSTDTQYF
TRBJ1-2,NA,TRBV6-5,NA,TGTGCCACCCGACGGAGTAACTATGGCTACACCTTC,CATRRSNYGYTF
TRBJ2-3,few,TRBV27,NA,TGTGCCACTTACAACAGGGCGAAACCCCACGCAGTCTTT,CATYNRAKPHAVF
TRBJ2-1,NA,TRBV5-1,TRBD1,TGCGCCAGCAGCTCAGCCCGGGACAGTAGGAGCTCCTACAATGAGCAGTTCTTC,CASSSARDSRSSYNEQFF
TRBJ1-2,NA,TRBV5-1,NA,TGCGCCAGCAGCTTGAGGGGTGACTATGGCTACACCTTC,CASSLRGDYGYTF
TRBJ2-7,NA,TRBV19,NA,TGTGCCAGTAGCACCCGAAACGAGCAGTACTTC,CASSTRNEQYF
TRBJ2-7,NA,TRBV9,NA,TGTGCCAGCAGCGTAGGAACCGGGACGGGGCCCTACGAGCAGTACTTC,CASSVGTGTGPYEQYF
TRBJ2-1,once,TRBV15,NA,TGTGCCACCAGCAGAGCGCACGGACCGACTGACAATGAGCAGTTCTTC,CATSRAHGPTDNEQFF
TRBJ2-3,once,TRBV15,NA,TGTGCCACCAGCAGAGATTCCAAGGGAACAGATACGCAGTATTTT,CATSRDSKGTDTQYF
TRBJ2-7,few,TRBV28,NA,TGTGCCAGCAGTTTAGATGTAGTCCCCTACGAGCAGTACTTC,CASSLDVVPYEQYF
TRBJ1-1,NA,TRBV29-1,NA,TGCAGCGTCCAAAGGGGAAAGACTGAAGCTTTCTTT,CSVQRGKTEAFF
TRBJ1-1,NA,TRBV15,NA,TGTGCCACCAGCAGGGCAGGGTCCATGAACACTGAAGCTTTCTTT,CATSRAGSMNTEAFF
TRBJ2-1,few,TRBV5-1,NA,TGCGCCAGCAGAACCCAACAGGGAAACAATGAGCAGTTCTTC,CASRTQQGNNEQFF
TRBJ1-6,NA,TRBV6-5,NA,TGTGCCAGCAGTCCTACGGGACGGTATAATTCACCCCTCCACTTT,CASSPTGRYNSPLHF
TRBJ2-7,NA,TRBV10-3,NA,TGTGCCATCAGGCTGACAGAGAGCTCCTACGAGCAGTACTTC,CAIRLTESSYEQYF
TRBJ2-7,NA,TRBV5-4,TRBD2,TGTGCCAGCAGCTTCTTAGCGGGGCCCTCCTACGAGCAGTACTTC,CASSFLAGPSYEQYF
TRBJ1-2,NA,TRBV2,NA,TGTGCCAGCACCAAGAGGGCCGGGGGCGGTGGCTACACCTTC,CASTKRAGGGGYTF
TRBJ2-7,once,TRBV5-1,NA,TGCGCCAGCAGCAGAGACGGACAGTCCTACGAGCAGTACTTC,CASSRDGQSYEQYF
TRBJ1-2,NA,TRBV5-1,TRBD1,TGCGCCAGCAGAGACAGGGACTATGGCTACACCTTC,CASRDRDYGYTF
TRBJ2-3,NA,TRBV7-2,TRBD1,TGTGCCAGCAGCTCGACAGGGAATGTGGCAGATACGCAGTATTTT,CASSSTGNVADTQYF
TRBJ1-1,NA,TRBV4-3,NA,TGCGCCAGCAGCCAGGGGAACACTGAAGCTTTCTTT,CASSQGNTEAFF
TRBJ1-2,NA,TRBV30,NA,TGTGCCTGGAGTATTACCCTCAGTAATAGCGATGGCTACACCTTC,CAWSITLSNSDGYTF
TRBJ1-6,NA,TRBV5-6,NA,TGTGCCAGCAGCCGGACAGACCTAAGAGATTCACCCCTCCACTTT,CASSRTDLRDSPLHF
TRBJ2-5,NA,TRBV27,NA,TGTGCCAGCAGTCCTCCTCCGGGACTCTACTTC,CASSPPPGLYF
TRBJ2-2,NA,TRBV29-1,TRBD1,TGCAGCGTGGTGGGGACAGTGAACACCGGGGAGCTGTTTTTT,CSVVGTVNTGELFF
TRBJ1-1,NA,TRBV29-1,NA,TGCAGCGTTGGGGGCCGGATGAACACTGAAGCTTTCTTT,CSVGGRMNTEAFF
TRBJ2-1,NA,TRBV5-1,TRBD2,TGCGCCAGCAGCCGCAGCGGGGGGGACAATGAGCAGTTCTTC,CASSRSGGDNEQFF
TRBJ1-1,NA,TRBV30,NA,TGTGCCTGGAGTGGCGACACTGAAGCTTTCTTT,CAWSGDTEAFF
TRBJ2-5,NA,TRBV20-1,NA,TGCAGTACAGGGAAAGAGACCCAGTACTTC,CSTGKETQYF
TRBJ2-5,few,TRBV29-1,NA,TGCAGCATAGGACAGCAAGAGACCCAGTACTTC,CSIGQQETQYF
TRBJ2-2,NA,TRBV2,TRBD2,TGTGCCAGCGCGGGGGTCGACACCGGGGAGCTGTTTTTT,CASAGVDTGELFF
TRBJ1-2,few,TRBV19,TRBD1,TGTGCCAGTAAGAATACAGGGGTCTCCTATGGCTACACCTTC,CASKNTGVSYGYTF
TRBJ1-2,once,TRBV29-1,NA,TGCAGCGTTGATTTATACTATGGCTACACCTTC,CSVDLYYGYTF
TRBJ2-5,NA,TRBV5-1,TRBD1,TGCGCCAGCAGCGTGGGGACAGTACAAGAGACCCAGTACTTC,CASSVGTVQETQYF
TRBJ2-5,NA,TRBV29-1,TRBD1,TGCAGCGCCCGCACAGGGGGCAGAGAGACCCAGTACTTC,CSARTGGRETQYF
TRBJ1-2,NA,TRBV20-1,NA,TGCAGTGCTAGTGCAGGGTCTGGCTACACCTTC,CSASAGSGYTF
TRBJ2-3,NA,TRBV7-3,TRBD2,TGTGCCAGCAGCCCGGGGGTAGCGGGTCCAAGCACAGATACGCAGTATTTT,CASSPGVAGPSTDTQYF